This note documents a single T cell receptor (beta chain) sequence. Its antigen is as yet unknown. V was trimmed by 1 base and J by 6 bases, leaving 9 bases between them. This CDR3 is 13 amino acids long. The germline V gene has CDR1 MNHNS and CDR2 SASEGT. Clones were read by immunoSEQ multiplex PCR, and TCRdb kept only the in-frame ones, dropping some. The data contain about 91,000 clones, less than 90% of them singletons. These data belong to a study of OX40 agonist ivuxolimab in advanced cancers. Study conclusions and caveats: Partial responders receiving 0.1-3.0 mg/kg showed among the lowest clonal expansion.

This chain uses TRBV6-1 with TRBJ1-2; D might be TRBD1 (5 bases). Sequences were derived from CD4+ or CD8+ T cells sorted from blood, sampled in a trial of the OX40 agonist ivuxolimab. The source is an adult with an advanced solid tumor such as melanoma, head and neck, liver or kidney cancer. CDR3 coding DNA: TGTGCCAGCAGTGAAGTGGGGGTAAATGGCTACACCTTC. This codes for CASSEVGVNGYTF.